The 32 T cell receptor beta chains below come from one sample, sequenced in a study of blood T cell repertoires in COVID-19 (dated by TCRdb to about 2020). Receptor amplification or capture employed the immunoSEQ multiplex PCR assay. The table was pulled from immuneACCESS by TCRdb, which kept in-frame rearrangements only. Such tables lose some clones; where checked, under half of the loss comes from unresolved V genes, and the rest has no known cause. The table for this sample lists 150,000 to 200,000 clones; less than 90% of them were counted only once. The biggest ten clones account for 11% to 15% of the sample. The specimen was peripheral blood. These TCRs come from a man between 18 and 35 years old with active or convalescent COVID-19.

The chain employs TRBV20-1 and TRBJ1-4, with D possibly matching TRBD1 (6 bases). The V end lost 4 bases, the J end lost 8 bases, and 8 bases lay between the germline ends. Germline values: CDR1 DFQATT, CDR2 SNEGSKA (reference sequence). The CDR3 consists of 11 residues. The CDR3 DNA follows: TGCAGTGCTACAGGGGAGGAAAAACTGTTTTTT. Translating gives CSATGEEKLFF.

In this sample, this clone turned up once. CDR3 nucleotides: TGTGCCAGTACCCTCCTCGACAGGGCCCACACTGAAGCTTTCTTT. Its translation is CASTLLDRAHTEAFF. This chain connects TRBV19 to TRBJ1-1; 7 nucleotides match TRBD1. The CDR3 consists of 15 residues. Germline lookup yields CDR1 LNHDA and CDR2 SQIVND (reference sequence). With 7 bases clipped from V and 3 bases from J, the junction kept 11 bases outside the gene matches.

V usage is TRBV25-1 and J usage is TRBJ2-1; 9 bases align to TRBD1. The CDR3 is 15 residues long. Germline V lookup: CDR1 MGHDK, CDR2 SYGVNS. The J segment lost 7 bases and the V segment lost 1 base, leaving 5 bases of the junction unmatched. The CDR3 region is CASSELSDRGNEQFF. In DNA form, the CDR3 reads TGTGCCAGCAGTGAATTATCCGACAGGGGGAATGAGCAGTTCTTC.

The chain joins TRBV5-8 to TRBJ1-4; 7 bases match TRBD1. This CDR3 has 14 amino acids. J was trimmed by 6 bases and V by 4 bases; bases with no gene match: 6. Germline V CDR1 and CDR2: SGHTS, YDEGEE. CDR3 sequence: CASSRYRGYEKLFF. As DNA, the CDR3 is TGTGCCAGCAGCCGATACAGGGGCTATGAAAAACTGTTTTTT.

Comments on this clone: At one of its ends the junction is not consistent with the germline gene, which may arise from a read error. The chain combines TRBV6-2 or TRBV6-3 with TRBJ2-3; possibly TRBD1 for D (6 bases). The CDR3 covers 13 residues. Germline CDR1 is MNHEY and CDR2 is SVGEGT. CDR3 amino acids: CASSPRTAHTGHF. The DNA for the CDR3 is TGTGCCAGCAGCCCCCGGACAGCTCACACGGGGCATTTT.

The chain joins TRBV4-1 to TRBJ2-3; TRBD2 matches at 13 bases. With 4 bases clipped from V and 0 bases from J, the junction kept 13 bases outside the gene matches. The CDR3 is made up of 20 amino acids. Germline values: CDR1 MGHRA, CDR2 YSYEKL. The CDR3 spells CASSPQQGLAGESSTDTQYF. As DNA, the CDR3 is TGCGCCAGCAGCCCTCAACAAGGACTAGCGGGGGAATCTAGCACAGATACGCAGTATTTT.

V is TRBV6-4 and J is TRBJ2-3, with unresolved D. V was trimmed by 3 bases and J by 0 bases, leaving 7 bases between them. The CDR3 has 14 residues. The V gene's germline CDR1 is MRHNA and CDR2 SNTAGT. CDR3 coding DNA: TGTGCCAGCAGTGAGATGGCTAGCACAGATACGCAGTATTTT. Protein product: CASSEMASTDTQYF.

The chain uses TRBV13 and TRBJ1-5, with D tentatively TRBD1 (6 bases). V was trimmed by 5 bases and J by 0 bases, leaving 8 bases between them. There are 14 residues in the CDR3. The germline V gene encodes CDR1 PRHDT and CDR2 FYEKMQ (reference sequence). The CDR3 DNA is TGTGCCAGCAGCCTGGGGGCTAGCAATCAGCCCCAGCATTTT. Translation: CASSLGASNQPQHF. Full variable domain (remainder filled in from reference TRBV13 and TRBJ1-5): AAGVIQSPRHLIKEKRETATLKCYPIPRHDTVYWYQQGPGQDPQFLISFYEKMQSDKGSIPDRFSAQQFSDYHSELNMSSLELGDSALYFCASSLGASNQPQHFGDGTRLSIL.

This rearrangement joins TRBV6-6 to TRBJ1-5; 7 positions match TRBD1. The CDR3 consists of 13 residues. The junction had 5 bases not matched to a gene; V was cut back by 7 bases and J by 5 bases. Germline assignment: CDR1 MNHNY and CDR2 SVGAGI (reference sequence). The CDR3 spells CASKTGSDQPQHF. CDR3 sequence (DNA): TGTGCCAGCAAGACAGGGTCAGATCAGCCCCAGCATTTT.

The V gene is TRBV6-5, the J gene TRBJ2-7; 13 nucleotides agree with TRBD2. This CDR3 has 15 residues. CDR1 is MNHEY, CDR2 SVGAGI, per germline. Germline trimming cut 5 bases from V and 1 base from J; bases unmatched to any gene: 2. The CDR3 bases are TGTGCCAGCAGTCGGACTAGCGGGGGATCCTACGAGCAGTACTTC. Protein product: CASSRTSGGSYEQYF.

The V call is TRBV18, the J call TRBJ1-1; a weak D match, TRBD1 (5 bases). There are 16 residues in the CDR3. CDR1 is KGHSH, CDR2 LQKENI, per germline. Trimming pared 0 bases from V and 9 bases from J, leaving 20 bases between. Here the CDR3 reads CASSPPGSGQGGKAFF. CDR3 DNA: TGTGCCAGCTCACCACCTGGATCTGGGCAGGGAGGAAAAGCTTTCTTT.

The chain couples TRBV29-1 to TRBJ2-7; 7 positions agree with TRBD2. The CDR3 totals 12 residues. The germline CDR1 and CDR2 sequences are SQVTM and ANQGSEA. The J segment lost 5 bases and the V segment lost 5 bases, leaving 6 bases of the junction unmatched. This CDR3 reads CSVREGPHEQYF. The CDR3 nucleotides are TGCAGCGTTAGGGAGGGCCCCCACGAGCAGTACTTC.

This chain connects TRBV6-6 to TRBJ1-2; 10 positions agree with TRBD1. The V gene end was trimmed by 2 bases and the J gene end by 8 bases; junction bases not matched to a gene: 5. The length of the CDR3 is 14 residues. Germline CDR1 reads MNHNY; CDR2 reads SVGAGI (reference sequence). This chain's CDR3 is CASSYDRGRQGYTF. DNA of the CDR3: TGTGCCAGCAGTTACGACAGGGGGCGACAGGGCTACACCTTC.

This clone was counted a few times. This rearrangement joins TRBV5-6 to TRBJ2-7; tentative D call: TRBD1 (6 bases). Trimming took off 2 bases at V and 1 base at J, with 13 bases between the two ends. Germline CDR1 reads SGHDT; CDR2 reads YYEEEE. The CDR3 has 15 amino acids. The CDR3 sequence: CASSLFTGKSYEQYF. The CDR3 nucleotides are TGTGCCAGCAGCTTATTCACAGGGAAGTCCTACGAGCAGTACTTC.

The chain couples TRBV27 to TRBJ2-2; possible D gene TRBD1, 6 bases. Germline V gene data show CDR1 as MNHEY and CDR2 as SMNVEV (reference sequence). The CDR3 loop spans 16 amino acids. V lost 4 bases and J 2 bases, leaving 14 bases between the germline ends. CDR3 protein: CASSYAGTSNTGELFF. In nucleotides, the CDR3 is TGTGCCAGCAGTTACGCCGGGACATCTAACACCGGGGAGCTGTTTTTT.

This chain links TRBV7-3 with TRBJ2-1; the match to TRBD2 covers 10 bases. There are 14 residues in the CDR3. The trim removed 5 bases at V and 7 bases at J, leaving 5 bases unmatched. Germline V gives CDR1 SGHTA, CDR2 FQGTGA. CDR3 sequence reads: CASSHGLAANEQFF. Here the CDR3 DNA reads TGTGCCAGCAGCCACGGACTAGCGGCAAATGAGCAGTTCTTC.

V usage is TRBV7-6 and J usage is TRBJ2-5; 9 nucleotides match TRBD1. Germline lookup yields CDR1 SGHVS and CDR2 FNYEAQ. V dropped 5 bases and J dropped 3; count of bases not matched to a gene: 22. The CDR3 is made up of 20 amino acids. The CDR3 reads CASSGRQRPGQGIVKETQYF. The CDR3 DNA is TGTGCCAGCAGCGGACGACAACGCCCGGGACAGGGTATAGTGAAAGAGACCCAGTACTTC.

Notes on this clone: Other DNA sequences in the sample encode the same CDR3. The rearrangement uses TRBV7-9 and TRBJ1-2; 9 nucleotides align to TRBD1. The CDR3 extends over 15 amino acids. Germline V gene sequence: CDR1 SEHNR, CDR2 FQNEAQ (reference sequence). With V trimmed by 3 bases and J by 4 bases, 6 bases remained unmatched. The CDR3 loop is CASSLGTGLSYGYTF. The CDR3 DNA reads TGTGCCAGCAGCTTGGGGACAGGGTTGAGCTATGGCTACACCTTC.

This sequence joins TRBV15 and TRBJ1-2, with D maybe TRBD1 (5 bases). CDR1 is LNHNV, CDR2 YYDKDF, per germline (reference sequence). V shed 8 bases and J shed 3 bases, with 16 bases lying between them. The CDR3 runs to 14 residues. The CDR3 nucleotides are TGTGCCACCTACAGGTCGGGGGATTACTATGGCTACACCTTC. Residues: CATYRSGDYYGYTF.

CDR3 in amino acids: CASSQDASGHYNEQFF. CDR3 coding DNA: TGTGCCAGCAGCCAAGATGCTAGCGGGCACTACAATGAGCAGTTCTTC. V is TRBV3-1 (or the pseudogene TRBV3-2) and J is TRBJ2-1; 8 bases line up with TRBD2. The CDR3 loop spans 16 amino acids. The germline CDR1 and CDR2 sequences are LGHDT and YNNKEL (reference sequence). The V and J ends lost 0 bases and 3 bases, in that order; junction bases with no gene match: 4.

The chain recombines TRBV24-1 with TRBJ1-3, with D perhaps TRBD1 (6 bases). CDR1 is KGHDR, CDR2 SFDVKD, per germline. Trimming stripped 5 bases from V and 2 bases from J, with 9 bases between. This CDR3 has 14 amino acids. CDR3 nucleotides: TGTGCCACCAGTGGTACAGGGACTGGAAACACCATATATTTT. It codes for CATSGTGTGNTIYF.

The V gene is TRBV12-3 or TRBV12-4, the J gene TRBJ2-2; no firm D call. The CDR3 extends over 13 amino acids. The V and J ends lost 3 bases and 4 bases respectively, with 6 bases between them. The CDR3 bases are TGTGCCAGCAGTTTTTGGGCCACCGGGGAGCTGTTTTTT. Translated: CASSFWATGELFF.

CDR3 nucleotides: TGTGCCAGCACCCTTACGGGGTACGGAAACACCATATATTTT. As protein: CASTLTGYGNTIYF. The rearrangement links TRBV11-2 to TRBJ1-3; D unresolved. Per the germline V gene, CDR1 is SGHAT and CDR2 is FQNNGV. The CDR3 consists of 14 residues. V gave up 7 bases and J gave up 4 bases, with 14 bases separating them. Looking up the rest from reference TRBV11-2 and TRBJ1-3 gives the full variable domain: EAGVAQSPRYKIIEKRQSVAFWCNPISGHATLYWYQQILGQGPKLLIQFQNNGVVDDSQLPKDRFSAERLKGVDSTLKIQPAKLEDSAVYLCASTLTGYGNTIYFGEGSWLTVV.

The CDR3 nucleotides read TGCGCCAGCAGCCTAAACACAGATACGCAGTATTTT. Its protein is CASSLNTDTQYF. The chain joins TRBV5-1 to TRBJ2-3; no reliable D call. In germline, CDR1 is SGHRS, CDR2 YFSETQ. The CDR3 is made up of 12 amino acids. The V end lost 4 bases, the J end lost 2 bases, and 5 bases lay between the germline ends.

V is TRBV28 and J is TRBJ2-7; 15 bases fit TRBD2. Germline V CDR1 and CDR2: MDHEN, SYDVKM. Losses at the gene ends were 6 bases for V and 3 bases for J; bases not matched to a gene: 6. The CDR3 runs to 16 residues. The CDR3, as DNA: TGTGCCAGCAGCAGTGGGACTAGCGGGAGGAGCTACGAGCAGTACTTC. Its protein product is CASSSGTSGRSYEQYF.

This rearrangement joins TRBV4-2 to TRBJ1-4, with D uncertain. Germline V CDR1 and CDR2: LGHNA, YNFKEQ. The V end lost 4 bases, the J end lost 7 bases, and 25 bases lay between the germline ends. The CDR3 is made up of 18 amino acids. CDR3 in DNA: TGTGCCAGCAGCCCAGCAGAGGAAGGTTCGGACTACCCTGAAAAACTGTTTTTT. It is translated as CASSPAEEGSDYPEKLFF.

The gene calls are TRBV30 and TRBJ1-3; TRBD1 might be the D (5 bases). Per germline, CDR1 GTSNPN and CDR2 SVGIG (reference sequence). Trimming took off 0 bases at V and 0 bases at J, with 9 bases between the two ends. This CDR3 region has 15 residues. CDR3 nucleotide sequence: TGTGCCTGGAGTGTAAGACAGTACTCTGGAAACACCATATATTTT. It codes for CAWSVRQYSGNTIYF.

The chain couples TRBV6-4 to TRBJ1-5; D is possibly TRBD1 (6 bases). Trimming left V 0 bases short and J 1 base short, with 13 bases between. The CDR3 runs to 17 residues. Germline V gene sequence: CDR1 MRHNA, CDR2 SNTAGT. The CDR3 nucleotides read TGTGCCAGCAGTGACTCCCAGGGGCCTTCGAGCAATCAGCCCCAGCATTTT. This gives the protein CASSDSQGPSSNQPQHF.

The sample holds one count of this clone. The V call is TRBV2, the J call TRBJ1-4, with 9 bases fitting TRBD1. CDR3 length: 15 residues. Germline-derived CDR1 and CDR2 are SNHLY and FYNNEI. Trimming cost V 8 bases and J 6 bases; bases outside gene matches: 10. The CDR3 coding sequence is TGTGCCAGCGAACCCACCGGGACAGGGTATGAAAAACTGTTTTTT. The encoded protein is CASEPTGTGYEKLFF.

In this sample, this clone turned up a few times. This CDR3 reads CASRPVTDTNNQPQHF. CDR3 in DNA: TGTGCCAGTAGGCCGGTGACTGATACTAACAATCAGCCCCAGCATTTT. The chain links TRBV19 to TRBJ1-5; D gene uncertain. Germline values: CDR1 LNHDA, CDR2 SQIVND (reference sequence). The germline V and J ends were trimmed by 6 bases and 3 bases, with 18 bases remaining between them. This CDR3 contains 16 residues.

This clone was seen only a few times. The chain links TRBV7-6 to TRBJ2-2; 7 bases line up with TRBD1. The CDR3 is 15 amino acids. Germline V lookup: CDR1 SGHVS, CDR2 FNYEAQ. The J segment lost 3 bases and the V segment lost 6 bases, leaving 7 bases of the junction unmatched. Here the CDR3 DNA reads TGTGCCAGCAGTCAGGGACAGACATACACCGGGGAGCTGTTTTTT. It specifies CASSQGQTYTGELFF.

This chain's CDR3 is CASSITGGRHTDTQYF. CDR3 bases: TGTGCCAGCTCAATAACAGGGGGGCGGCACACAGATACGCAGTATTTT. This chain joins TRBV18 and TRBJ2-3, with 8 nucleotides matching TRBD1. This CDR3 region has 16 residues. V shed 5 bases, J shed 2 bases, and the junction held 9 bases outside the gene matches. Germline CDR1 reads KGHSH; CDR2 reads LQKENI.